This T cell receptor (beta chain) comes out of a study of PD-1 blockade in classical Hodgkin lymphoma. Overall study results and limits: Newly diagnosed patients had baseline TCR diversity that was reportedly lower than that of healthy donors. Underlying causes for the observed repertoire differences were not defined, possibly disease activity or prior therapy.

Time point in this sample: newly diagnosed, previously untreated cHL patient sample. Magnetic depletion of unwanted cells isolated CD4+ T cells from thawed PBMCs. It was PBMCs in newly diagnosed, untreated classical Hodgkin lymphoma that served as comparison. This CDR3 spans 14 amino acids. Trimming took 2 bases from V and 6 from J; bases not matched to a gene: 4. CDR1 SGHRS and CDR2 YFSETQ come from the germline V gene. Generated by immunoSEQ multiplex PCR, the TCRdb table keeps only in-frame clones and is missing some. Here the sample spans around 31,000 clones, 80% to 90% being singletons. Comment on this clone: What it binds is not known.

The chain uses TRBV5-1 and TRBJ2-4; 8 bases match TRBD1. The source of this sequence is a human donor with classical Hodgkin lymphoma. The sequenced material came from CD4+ T cells from blood. The CDR3 nucleotides read TGCGCCAGCAGCTTAGACAGGGGAGGAAACATTCAGTACTTC. Encoded protein: CASSLDRGGNIQYF.